In its sample, the clone carrying this T cell receptor beta chain was seen a few times. Its cognate antigen is unknown. The sample comes from a study of CD8 T cells in ankylosing spondylitis. General study points: Ankylosing spondylitis blood appeared to be characterized by a TCR beta motif of about eight highly homologous variants. Disease-linked clones bore a CD8+ phenotype and were relatively rare in peripheral blood. In ankylosing spondylitis patients, matched synovial fluid reportedly showed significant enrichment of disease-linked clones.

A quantitative 5'-RACE method, one with molecular barcodes, was used to make TCR beta libraries. TCRdb analysed the 5' RACE reads with MiXCR anew, one entry per CDR3 protein. The sample holds roughly 700,000 distinct CDR3 sequences, roughly 19% seen once. The CDR3 has 14 residues. Germline assignment: CDR1 MNHEY and CDR2 SVGEGT. Losses at the gene ends were 5 bases for V and 5 bases for J; bases not matched to a gene: 8. The specimen sequenced was blood, either unsorted or a sorted T cell fraction (not recorded which). The sequence came from a male donor with ankylosing spondylitis. V gene TRBV6-2 or TRBV6-3 combines with J gene TRBJ1-1; 7 nucleotides align to TRBD1. In DNA form, the CDR3 reads TGTGCCAGCAGTGCGACGACAGGGCAGACTGAAGCTTTCTTT. Translated: CASSATTGQTEAFF.